Below are 16 T cell receptor beta chains sequenced from a single sample in a study of long-term antiretroviral therapy in people with HIV. This was the immunoSEQ v3.0 assay at survey level. The data were produced by immunoSEQ multiplex PCR, yet TCRdb's version contains in-frame clones alone and is incomplete. The sample yields some 24,000 clones, about 80% seen once. Sample: unsorted PBMCs, taken 0.7 years before starting antiretroviral therapy. The receptors here all came from a man aged 30 to 45 with HIV.

This sequence joins TRBV6-7 and TRBJ2-2, with TRBD2 as a possible D gene (5 bases). Being an ORF, TRBV6-7 has a function that is uncertain. V was pared by 8 bases and J by 5 bases, with 12 bases between. This CDR3 is built from 13 residues. CDR3 in DNA: TGTGCCAGCGTTACTCGGGGTACCGGGGAGCTGTTTTTT. The encoded protein is CASVTRGTGELFF.

This clone came up a few times. The chain carries TRBV10-3 and TRBJ2-7; D is perhaps TRBD2 (7 bases). Germline loops: CDR1 ENHRY, CDR2 SYGVKD. The CDR3 has 16 residues. The V end was cut by 3 bases, the J end by 3 bases, with 18 bases between. In DNA, the CDR3 is TGTGCCATCAGTGAAGCTCGGGGGGCTTACCTCTACGAGCAGTACTTC. Translated, it gives CAISEARGAYLYEQYF.

A single count supports this clone. A read error may account for a junction end that differs from germline. The sample holds other DNA sequences that translate to the same CDR3. The chain joins TRBV13 to TRBJ1-1; a possible D gene is TRBD1 (5 bases). CDR3 length equals 14 residues. Germline V CDR1 and CDR2: PRHDT, FYEKMQ (reference sequence). CDR3 in amino acids: CASSLEDMNTEAFF. CDR3 in DNA: TGTGCCAGCAGCTTGGAGGACATGAACACTGAGGCTTTCTTT.

V gene TRBV5-1 combines with J gene TRBJ2-7; D is tentatively TRBD1 or TRBD2 (5 bases each). CDR1 and CDR2 (germline): SGHRS, YFSETQ. The ends were cut back, 4 bases at V and 6 bases at J, with 17 bases in the middle. The CDR3 length is 14 residues. The CDR3 DNA sequence: TGCGCCAGCAGCCCGGGCCGGTCGGGGCTCGAGCAGTACTTC. The encoded protein is CASSPGRSGLEQYF.

V gene TRBV19 combines with J gene TRBJ1-4; D might be TRBD1 (5 bases). Germline CDR1 and CDR2: LNHDA and SQIVND (reference sequence). The CDR3 runs to 15 residues. V lost 6 bases and J lost 4, with 15 bases in between. CDR3 bases: TGTGCCAGTAGAACAGAAGGGGATCTTAATGAAAAACTGTTTTTT. It encodes CASRTEGDLNEKLFF.

J is TRBJ1-5 and V is TRBV29-1; D gene ambiguous. In germline, CDR1 is SQVTM, CDR2 ANQGSEA. The CDR3 contains 13 residues. V lost 4 bases and J 1 base, leaving 8 bases between the germline ends. The CDR3 is CSVGVGSNQPQHF. CDR3 coding DNA: TGCAGCGTTGGGGTAGGGAGCAATCAGCCCCAGCATTTT.

The chain couples TRBV9 to TRBJ2-1; D unclear. The germline V gene has CDR1 SGDLS and CDR2 YYNGEE. CDR3 length equals 15 residues. V was shortened by 0 bases and J by 0 bases, with 7 bases between the two germline ends. For the CDR3, the DNA is TGTGCCAGCAGCGTAGAACCAGTCTCCTACAATGAGCAGTTCTTC. Its translation is CASSVEPVSYNEQFF.

The chain carries TRBV28 and TRBJ2-7; D is possibly TRBD2 (6 bases). CDR1 is MDHEN and CDR2 is SYDVKM in the germline V gene. The CDR3 is made up of 15 amino acids. Trimming shortened V by 4 bases and J by 2 bases, and 15 bases separated the two germline ends. CDR3 DNA sequence: TGTGCCAGCAGTTCCGACCGGGACTCTGCCTACGAGCAGTACTTC. Amino acids: CASSSDRDSAYEQYF.

The V gene is TRBV7-6, the J gene TRBJ2-7; D may be TRBD2 (7 bases). V was pared by 4 bases and J by 3 bases, with 13 bases between. The CDR3 consists of 14 residues. The germline gives CDR1 SGHVS, CDR2 FNYEAQ. CDR3 sequence: CASSSSGGLYEQYF. In nucleotides, the CDR3 is TGTGCCAGCAGCTCCTCGGGGGGCCTCTACGAGCAGTACTTC.

The chain has TRBV30 and TRBJ2-3, with 7 nucleotides matching TRBD1. V trimming: 0 bases; J trimming: 6 bases; junction bases outside the gene matches: 12. Per germline, CDR1 GTSNPN and CDR2 SVGIG (reference sequence). The CDR3 extends over 16 amino acids. The CDR3 region is CAWSVLLAGGGDTQYF. The CDR3 DNA sequence: TGTGCCTGGAGTGTATTGTTGGCAGGGGGTGGTGATACGCAGTATTTT.

V usage is TRBV27 and J usage is TRBJ1-4, with a tentative D call TRBD1 (5 bases). The V gene lost 4 bases and the J gene lost 7 bases, with 10 bases spanning the gap. This CDR3 contains 13 residues. The germline V gene encodes CDR1 MNHEY and CDR2 SMNVEV (reference sequence). Here the CDR3 DNA reads TGTGCCAGCAGTTCCCAGGGTGGTGAAAAACTGTTTTTT. Residues: CASSSQGGEKLFF.

The V gene is TRBV9, the J gene TRBJ2-2; unclear D gene. Germline CDR1 SGDLS, CDR2 YYNGEE. V lost 4 bases and J lost 0, with 13 bases in between. CDR3 length equals 16 residues. The CDR3 sequence is CASSMYPRSNTGELFF. The CDR3 nucleotides read TGTGCCAGCAGCATGTACCCCCGCTCGAACACCGGGGAGCTGTTTTTT. Combining the CDR3 with reference TRBV9 and TRBJ2-2 gives the whole variable domain DSGVTQTPKHLITATGQRVTLRCSPRSGDLSVYWYQQSLDQGLQFLIQYYNGEERAKGNILERFSAQQFPDLHSELNLSSLELGDSALYFCASSMYPRSNTGELFFGEGSRLTVL.

This chain connects TRBV19 to TRBJ1-5, with D possibly being TRBD1 (5 bases). This CDR3 has 13 amino acids. Germline V gene lookup returns CDR1 LNHDA and CDR2 SQIVND (reference sequence). The V end was cut by 3 bases, the J end by 7 bases, with 10 bases between. CDR3 in DNA: TGTGCCAGTAGTATCAGGGACGGGCAGCCCCAGCATTTT. Residues: CASSIRDGQPQHF.

The chain links TRBV5-1 to TRBJ1-2; 8 bases fit TRBD1. The CDR3 extends over 17 amino acids. In germline, CDR1 is SGHRS, CDR2 YFSETQ. With 4 bases clipped from V and 8 bases from J, the junction kept 19 bases outside the gene matches. CDR3 loop: CASSRAPTQKTGDGYTF. For the CDR3, the DNA is TGCGCCAGCAGCCGGGCCCCCACCCAAAAGACAGGGGACGGCTACACCTTC.

The V gene is TRBV19, the J gene TRBJ1-4; D is uncertain. The germline V and J ends were trimmed by 5 bases and 0 bases, with 16 bases remaining between them. Germline V gene data show CDR1 as LNHDA and CDR2 as SQIVND (reference sequence). The CDR3 contains 17 residues. The CDR3 loop is CASSDYAFGATNEKLFF. The CDR3 DNA is TGTGCCAGTAGTGATTATGCCTTCGGTGCAACTAATGAAAAACTGTTTTTT.

The chain couples TRBV28 to TRBJ2-3, with 13 bases aligning to TRBD2. CDR3 length equals 16 residues. Germline assignment: CDR1 MDHEN and CDR2 SYDVKM. V gave up 7 bases and J gave up 7 bases; unmatched junction bases: 11. This chain's CDR3 is CASTETSGRKGYTQYF. CDR3 DNA: TGTGCCAGCACCGAGACTAGCGGGAGGAAGGGGTATACGCAGTATTTT. The full variable domain, rest sourced from reference TRBV28 and TRBJ2-3, is DVKVTQSSRYLVKRTGEKVFLECVQDMDHENMFWYRQDPGLGLRLIYFSYDVKMKEKGDIPEGYSVSREKKERFSLILESASTNQTSMYLCASTETSGRKGYTQYFGPGTRLTVL.